The 27 T cell receptor beta chains in this list originate from one sample, sequenced in a study of T cell repertoires in cytomegalovirus infection. TCRdb itself ran the reads through MiXCR, one entry per CDR3 protein. The data hold some 680,000 distinct CDR3 sequences, with 35% observed a single time. The source material was PBMCs. These receptors originate from a human donor in good health (CMV status not recorded). Some clones in this sample may be carry-over from other donors' samples.

The CDR3 region has the DNA TGTGCCAGCACCCAAAGGTTGGATGGCTACACCTTC. Amino acids: CASTQRLDGYTF. The rearrangement links TRBV12-3 or TRBV12-4 to TRBJ1-2; D uncertain. CDR3 size: 12 residues. Trimming took 7 bases from V and 6 from J, leaving 12 bases between them.

The rearrangement joins TRBV12-3 or TRBV12-4 to TRBJ2-6, with D maybe TRBD1 (5 bases). The CDR3 has 18 amino acids. V shed 6 bases and J shed 0 bases, with 18 bases lying between them. CDR3 amino acids: CASRRLLDRTSGANVLTF. The CDR3 bases are TGTGCCAGCAGGAGATTATTAGACAGAACCTCTGGGGCCAACGTCCTGACTTTC.

This clonotype was counted between two and nine times. The V call is TRBV10-3, the J call TRBJ2-7, with D possibly TRBD2 on 5 matching bases. The germline V gene has CDR1 ENHRY and CDR2 SYGVKD. V shed 6 bases and J shed 0 bases, with 18 bases lying between them. The length of the CDR3 is 16 residues. The CDR3 here is CAISGNPRQSSYEQYF. DNA for the CDR3: TGTGCCATCAGCGGGAATCCCCGGCAGAGCTCCTACGAGCAGTACTTC.

A few counts support this clonotype. This chain uses TRBV27 with TRBJ2-1; 7 nucleotides align to TRBD2. The germline V gene encodes CDR1 MNHEY and CDR2 SMNVEV (reference sequence). The CDR3 consists of 13 residues. With V trimmed by 7 bases and J by 1 base, 1 base remained unmatched. CDR3 protein: CASTSGSYNEQFF. The CDR3 DNA sequence: TGTGCCAGCACTAGCGGTTCCTACAATGAGCAGTTCTTC.

This clonotype was detected a few times. This chain's CDR3 is CASSPLDRGFNNSPLHF. The CDR3, as DNA: TGTGCCAGTAGTCCCTTGGACAGGGGATTTAATAATTCACCCCTCCACTTT. The chain couples TRBV19 to TRBJ1-6; TRBD1 matches at 9 bases. V gave up 5 bases and J gave up 5 bases; unmatched junction bases: 10. This CDR3 has 17 amino acids. Germline CDR1 is LNHDA and CDR2 is SQIVND (reference sequence).

This clonotype was counted between two and nine times. The chain has TRBV6-6 and TRBJ2-3; 11 bases are shared with TRBD2. Per the germline V gene, CDR1 is MNHNY and CDR2 is SVGAGI (reference sequence). V was pared by 2 bases and J by 3 bases, with 4 bases of the junction left unmatched. CDR3 size: 16 residues. The CDR3 nucleotides read TGTGCCAGCAGTTACCCCACTAGCGGGGGAACAGATACGCAGTATTTT. Its translation is CASSYPTSGGTDTQYF.

The rearrangement links TRBV28 to TRBJ1-1, with no clear D. V gave up 2 bases and J gave up 6 bases, with 7 bases separating them. From germline, CDR1 is MDHEN and CDR2 SYDVKM. The CDR3 runs to 12 residues. CDR3 in amino acids: CASSLRVAEAFF. The DNA of the CDR3 is TGTGCCAGCAGTTTACGGGTCGCTGAAGCTTTCTTT.

This clonotype was found a few times. The chain couples TRBV28 to TRBJ1-2; perhaps TRBD1 as D (5 bases). Germline loops: CDR1 MDHEN, CDR2 SYDVKM. The ends were cut back, 3 bases at V and 4 bases at J, with 15 bases in the middle. The CDR3 is 15 amino acids. The CDR3 reads CASSLGTARSYGYTF. Written as DNA, the CDR3 is TGTGCCAGCAGTTTGGGGACCGCCAGGAGCTATGGCTACACCTTC.

This clonotype was seen a few times. The chain has TRBV6-6 and TRBJ2-1; 9 bases line up with TRBD1. This CDR3 is 12 amino acids long. J was trimmed by 15 bases and V by 5 bases; bases with no gene match: 8. Looked up from germline, CDR1 is MNHNY and CDR2 is SVGAGI (reference sequence). CDR3 bases: TGTGCCAGCAGTACACTGACAGGGGGGAGGTTCTTC. Protein product: CASSTLTGGRFF.

This clonotype was counted between two and nine times. The chain employs TRBV28 and TRBJ2-7; D not certain. CDR1 and CDR2 (germline): MDHEN, SYDVKM. Trimming left V 3 bases short and J 2 bases short, with 8 bases between. The CDR3 has 13 residues. CDR3 bases: TGTGCCAGCAGTTTCCCCTCCACCTACGAGCAGTACTTC. This sequence encodes CASSFPSTYEQYF.

This clonotype appeared a few times. The rearrangement uses TRBV9 and TRBJ2-1; 7 bases map to TRBD2. J was trimmed by 8 bases and V by 1 base; bases with no gene match: 9. This CDR3 region has 15 residues. Germline assignment: CDR1 SGDLS and CDR2 YYNGEE. This CDR3 reads CASSVWGGSSYEQFF. The CDR3 DNA reads TGTGCCAGCAGCGTATGGGGCGGGAGCAGCTATGAGCAGTTCTTC.

The V and J genes are TRBV11-2 and TRBJ2-2; D assignment may be TRBD1 or TRBD2 (6 bases each). V lost 7 bases to trimming and J lost 4 bases, with 19 bases between them. The length of the CDR3 is 16 residues. The V gene's germline CDR1 is SGHAT and CDR2 FQNNGV. Written as DNA, the CDR3 is TGTGCCAGCACCAGAGGCGGGGACATCGGCACCGGGGAGCTGTTTTTT. Translated, it gives CASTRGGDIGTGELFF.

This chain joins TRBV12-3 or TRBV12-4 and TRBJ1-6, with 8 bases matching TRBD1. The CDR3 runs 19 residues. V lost 5 bases to trimming and J lost 2 bases; unmatched junction nucleotides: 14. The CDR3 coding sequence is TGTGCCAGCAGTCGCATTCCCAATACAGGGGGAACCTATAATTCACCCCTCCACTTT. Amino acid sequence: CASSRIPNTGGTYNSPLHF.

V is TRBV5-6 and J is TRBJ1-2; perhaps TRBD1 as D (6 bases). V was pared by 1 base and J by 4 bases, with 17 bases between. CDR3 size: 16 residues. Germline assignment: CDR1 SGHDT and CDR2 YYEEEE. The CDR3 DNA reads as TGTGCCAGCAGCTTGTCGGGCGTCCAGGGGACCTATGGCTACACCTTC. The encoded protein is CASSLSGVQGTYGYTF.

V usage is TRBV6-2 or TRBV6-3 and J usage is TRBJ2-5, with 8 nucleotides matching TRBD1. Germline loops: CDR1 MNHEY, CDR2 SVGEGT. The CDR3 contains 16 residues. V dropped 5 bases and J dropped 2; count of bases not matched to a gene: 10. The CDR3 loop is CASSVPTGTGQETQYF. The CDR3 DNA sequence: TGTGCCAGCAGTGTACCCACTGGGACAGGACAAGAGACCCAGTACTTC.

As to this clonotype: The junction does not match germline at one end; this may be a read error. The V and J genes are TRBV5-3 and TRBJ2-5; the match to TRBD1 covers 8 bases. TRBV5-3 counts as an open reading frame of uncertain function. The CDR3 has 14 residues. The CDR3 is CASSSPTGAETQYF. The DNA for the CDR3 is TGTGCCAGCAGCTCTCCGACAGGGGCAGAGACCCAGTACTTC.

Written as DNA, the CDR3 is TGCAGTGCTAGAGAAGGGGGCCTGCTGATGTCTTTCTTT. Protein sequence: CSAREGGLLMSFF. The chain employs TRBV20-1 and TRBJ1-1; 7 bases fit TRBD1. Germline V CDR1 and CDR2: DFQATT, SNEGSKA (reference sequence). The CDR3 runs 13 residues. The V gene end was trimmed by 0 bases and the J gene end by 12 bases; junction bases not matched to a gene: 10.

About this clonotype itself: The CDR3 does not end in the conserved phenylalanine or tryptophan, so this is likely a read error. CDR3 region: CASSLSGSSGGARRNEQFL. Written as DNA, the CDR3 is TGTGCCAGCAGCCTCTCCGGGAGTAGCGGGGGGGCTCGTCGAAATGAGCAGTTCTTA. The V and J genes are TRBV7-2 and TRBJ2-1, with 11 nucleotides matching TRBD2. Trimming at V came to 5 bases and at J to 7 bases, leaving 19 bases not matched to a gene. Per the germline V gene, CDR1 is SGHTA and CDR2 is FQGNSA. The CDR3 extends over 19 amino acids.

CDR3 DNA sequence: TGTGCCAGCACTAGCGGGAGCGCACCCGGGGAGCTGTTTTTT. This codes for CASTSGSAPGELFF. J is TRBJ2-2 and V is TRBV6-5; 10 positions agree with TRBD2. Germline assignment: CDR1 MNHEY and CDR2 SVGAGI. The CDR3 contains 14 residues. V shed 7 bases, J shed 6 bases, and the junction held 5 bases outside the gene matches.

The chain employs TRBV28 and TRBJ2-5; 7 nucleotides match TRBD1. V was pared by 2 bases and J by 0 bases, with 6 bases of the junction left unmatched. The CDR3 runs to 16 residues. CDR1 and CDR2 from the germline V gene are MDHEN and SYDVKM. The CDR3 DNA follows: TGTGCCAGCAGTTTAGACAGGGTTAGTTACCAAGAGACCCAGTACTTC. Encoded protein: CASSLDRVSYQETQYF.

V and J are TRBV20-1 and TRBJ1-4; D remains ambiguous. The germline gives CDR1 DFQATT, CDR2 SNEGSKA (reference sequence). The CDR3 is made up of 17 amino acids. The V end lost 3 bases, the J end lost 0 bases, and 17 bases lay between the germline ends. CDR3 sequence reads: CSASRTARRATNEKLFF. CDR3 DNA: TGCAGTGCTAGTAGAACTGCTCGGAGGGCAACTAATGAAAAACTGTTTTTT.

This clonotype was picked up a small number of times. This chain joins TRBV12-3 or TRBV12-4 and TRBJ1-5; D is possibly TRBD1 (6 bases). The ends were cut back, 6 bases at V and 7 bases at J, with 16 bases in the middle. The CDR3 extends over 14 amino acids. In DNA form, the CDR3 reads TGTGCCAGCAGCTTTCCTGGGGGCGGACAGCCCCAGCATTTT. Translating it yields CASSFPGGGQPQHF.

The rearrangement joins TRBV4-1 to TRBJ1-1; D is unclear. Germline V gives CDR1 MGHRA, CDR2 YSYEKL. The V and J ends lost 0 bases and 4 bases respectively, with 9 bases between them. This CDR3 spans 14 amino acids. The CDR3 reads CASSQELSGTEAFF. Here the CDR3 DNA reads TGCGCCAGCAGCCAAGAGTTGTCCGGCACTGAAGCTTTCTTT.

The gene calls are TRBV7-4 and TRBJ1-2; D not certain. V was shortened by 5 bases and J by 0 bases, with 7 bases between the two germline ends. Germline values: CDR1 SGHVT, CDR2 SQSDAQ. The CDR3 is 13 amino acids. In nucleotides, the CDR3 is TGTGCCAGCAGCCAGACAACTAACTATGGCTACACCTTC. Its protein is CASSQTTNYGYTF. Complete variable domain (other parts from reference TRBV7-4 and TRBJ1-2): GAGVSQSPRYKVAKRGRDVALRCDSISGHVTLYWYRQTLGQGSEVLTYSQSDAQRDKSGRPSGRFSAERPERSVSTLKIQRTEQGDSAVYLCASSQTTNYGYTFGSGTRLTVV.

This sequence joins TRBV11-2 and TRBJ2-4; D gene unclear. The V gene lost 1 base and the J gene lost 7 bases, with 17 bases spanning the gap. This CDR3 is 16 amino acids long. Germline CDR1 reads SGHAT; CDR2 reads FQNNGV. The CDR3 spells CASSLGPGRTLNIQYF. The CDR3 DNA follows: TGTGCCAGCAGCTTAGGCCCCGGAAGGACGTTGAACATTCAGTACTTC.

Only a few counts were recorded for this clonotype. The V gene is TRBV20-1, the J gene TRBJ2-6; possibly TRBD1 or TRBD2 for D (5 bases each). Germline values: CDR1 DFQATT, CDR2 SNEGSKA (reference sequence). The CDR3 consists of 14 residues. Trimming removed 5 bases from V and 0 bases from J, with 8 bases in between. The CDR3 region has the DNA TGCAGTGCTGGGGACCCCTCTGGGGCCAACGTCCTGACTTTC. As protein: CSAGDPSGANVLTF.

This clonotype came up a few times. The rearrangement links TRBV19 to TRBJ2-5; D might be TRBD2 (5 bases). Trimming pared 5 bases from V and 0 bases from J, leaving 7 bases between. Germline V lookup: CDR1 LNHDA, CDR2 SQIVND (reference sequence). This CDR3 is built from 13 residues. CDR3: CASSPGNQETQYF. The CDR3 bases are TGTGCCAGTAGTCCGGGAAACCAAGAGACCCAGTACTTC.